These T cell receptor beta chains were read from a single sample in a study of T cell responses to AZD1222 COVID-19 vaccine. The repertoire was sequenced with immunoSEQ multiplex PCR; TCRdb's copy has only in-frame clones and lacks some. The data contain more than 60,000 clones, 80% to 90% of them singletons. Source: peripheral blood, taken 28 days after the second AZD1222 dose. These TCRs come from an adult who received the AZD1222 COVID-19 vaccine. The CDR3 runs from the conserved cysteine through the conserved F or W. A D gene is named only where the DNA matches it firmly. Clone size appears in some rows only: once, few, many, or a class for an expanded clone.

j_call v_call clone_size d_call cdr3_aa cdr3_nt
TRBJ2-7 TRBV3-1/TRBV3-2 - - CASSQGPGGEQYF TGTGCCAGCAGCCAAGGACCGGGCGGGGAGCAGTACTTC
TRBJ2-7 TRBV30 few TRBD1 CAWNGVGGTGAYEQYF TGTGCCTGGAATGGGGTCGGTGGGACAGGGGCCTACGAGCAGTACTTC
TRBJ1-5 TRBV24-1 - - CATSDLGGNQPQHF TGTGCCACCAGTGATTTGGGTGGCAATCAGCCCCAGCATTTT
TRBJ2-4 TRBV19 - TRBD1 CASTTPGTENIQYF TGTGCCAGTACTACCCCCGGGACAGAAAACATTCAGTACTTC
TRBJ1-3 TRBV6-5 - - CASRRSGTGNTIYF TGTGCCAGCAGACGCAGCGGGACTGGAAACACCATATATTTT
TRBJ1-6 TRBV5-6 - TRBD1 CASSTGTDNYNSPLHF TGTGCCAGCAGCACCGGGACAGATAACTATAATTCACCCCTCCACTTT
TRBJ1-2 TRBV6-5 once TRBD1 CASSYSTGRGNYGYTF TGTGCCAGCAGTTACTCGACTGGCAGGGGGAACTATGGCTACACCTTC
TRBJ1-2 TRBV28 - - CASSLLASTNYGYTF TGTGCCAGCAGTTTGTTGGCCTCAACTAACTATGGCTACACCTTC
TRBJ1-1 TRBV2 - - CASRVTRGNTEAFF TGTGCCAGCAGAGTGACCAGGGGAAACACTGAAGCTTTCTTT
TRBJ1-5 TRBV27 - - CASSLLGGQPQHF TGTGCCAGCAGTTTGCTGGGGGGTCAGCCCCAGCATTTT
TRBJ1-1 TRBV30 - - CAWRVNTEAFF TGTGCCTGGAGAGTTAACACTGAAGCTTTCTTT
TRBJ1-4 TRBV30 - - CAWNQGLANEKLFF TGTGCCTGGAATCAGGGTCTAGCTAATGAAAAACTGTTTTTT
TRBJ1-4 TRBV5-5 - - CASSQRGGSEKLFF TGTGCCAGCAGCCAGCGAGGGGGAAGTGAAAAACTGTTTTTT
TRBJ2-3 TRBV5-6 - TRBD2 CASSLSGASTDTQYF TGTGCCAGCAGCCTTAGCGGGGCTAGCACAGATACGCAGTATTTT
TRBJ2-5 TRBV27 - - CASSLGETQYF TGTGCCAGCAGTTTAGGAGAGACCCAGTACTTC
TRBJ2-7 TRBV6-5 once TRBD2 CASQGWSSGSYEQYF TGTGCCAGCCAGGGGTGGTCTAGCGGGAGTTACGAGCAGTACTTC
TRBJ2-7 TRBV28 - - CASSLLEGTYEQYF TGTGCCAGCAGTTTATTGGAGGGTACCTACGAGCAGTACTTC
TRBJ2-7 TRBV5-6 - TRBD1 CASTRDRSYEQYF TGTGCCAGCACCCGGGACAGGTCCTACGAGCAGTACTTC
TRBJ2-1 TRBV4-2 - - CASSQVDLPNEQFF TGTGCCAGCAGCCAAGTTGACTTGCCCAATGAGCAGTTCTTC
TRBJ2-1 TRBV27 - - CASLSGSPYNEQFF TGTGCCAGCCTATCAGGTAGCCCTTACAATGAGCAGTTCTTC
TRBJ1-1 TRBV12-5 - TRBD1 CASGLSAGQGDTEAFF TGTGCTAGTGGTTTGTCCGCCGGACAGGGCGACACTGAAGCTTTCTTT
TRBJ1-5 TRBV19 - TRBD1 CASSGTGRQPQHF TGTGCCAGTAGTGGGACAGGTAGACAGCCCCAGCATTTT
TRBJ2-7 TRBV27 - TRBD2 CASSLTGTSGRNEQYF TGTGCCAGCAGTTTAACCGGGACTAGCGGGAGGAACGAGCAGTACTTC
TRBJ1-6 TRBV28 - TRBD1 CATRTGDLHPNSPLHF TGTGCCACCCGGACAGGGGATCTGCATCCTAATTCACCCCTCCACTTT
TRBJ1-5 TRBV27 - - CASSYYTATRQPQHF TGTGCCAGCAGTTATTACACAGCTACACGTCAGCCCCAGCATTTT
TRBJ1-1 TRBV28 once - CASSFTLGTEAFF TGTGCCAGCAGTTTTACCTTAGGGACTGAAGCTTTCTTT
TRBJ1-1 TRBV7-2 few - CASRQSRGDIYLNTEAFF TGTGCCAGCAGACAATCGAGGGGGGACATCTACTTGAACACTGAAGCTTTCTTT
TRBJ2-7 TRBV19 few TRBD2 CASSPSGGEQYF TGTGCCAGTAGTCCTTCGGGGGGCGAGCAGTACTTC
TRBJ2-1 TRBV2 - TRBD2 CATGLAGTNEQFF TGTGCCACGGGACTAGCGGGAACGAATGAGCAGTTCTTC
TRBJ1-1 TRBV6-5 - - CASTQRRFMNTEAFF TGTGCCAGCACCCAACGGAGATTTATGAACACTGAAGCTTTCTTT
TRBJ1-5 TRBV25-1 - TRBD1 CASRQGGSNQPQHF TGTGCCAGCAGACAGGGGGGGAGCAATCAGCCCCAGCATTTT
TRBJ2-3 TRBV9 few - CASSGTGSFTDTQYF TGTGCCAGCAGCGGGACCGGATCTTTCACAGATACGCAGTATTTT
TRBJ1-2 TRBV30 - TRBD1 CAWSGRQGNWDGYTF TGTGCCTGGAGTGGCAGACAGGGGAATTGGGATGGCTACACCTTC
TRBJ2-7 TRBV4-3 - TRBD1 CASSQALVDRSPYEQYF TGCGCCAGCAGCCAAGCACTAGTGGACAGGAGTCCCTACGAGCAGTACTTC
TRBJ2-7 TRBV19 - - CASRKGHSFSYEQYF TGTGCCAGTAGGAAGGGACACTCTTTCTCCTACGAGCAGTACTTC
TRBJ1-1 TRBV10-3 - - CAINGGRDAEAFF TGTGCCATCAATGGGGGGCGAGATGCTGAAGCTTTCTTT
TRBJ1-2 TRBV9 - - CASSPGPGGYTF TGTGCCAGCAGTCCCGGGCCTGGAGGCTACACCTTC
TRBJ2-3 TRBV2 - - CASSLLRGVASTDTQYF TGTGCCAGCAGTCTCCTCCGGGGCGTAGCTAGCACAGATACGCAGTATTTT
TRBJ2-1 TRBV11-2 - TRBD2 CASSSLAGASSYNEQFF TGTGCCAGCAGCTCCCTAGCGGGCGCTAGCTCCTACAATGAGCAGTTCTTC
TRBJ2-4 TRBV7-9 - TRBD2 CASSSRILAGLGNIQYF TGTGCCAGCAGCTCCAGGATACTAGCGGGATTGGGAAACATTCAGTACTTC
TRBJ2-1 TRBV6-5 - - CASINLVNEQFF TGTGCCAGCATTAATCTAGTGAATGAGCAGTTCTTC
TRBJ2-5 TRBV28 once - CASSRRGTGDETQYF TGTGCCAGCAGCCGCAGGGGGACTGGGGATGAGACCCAGTACTTC
TRBJ2-3 TRBV19 - TRBD2 CASTPGRTSGTGAYRTDTQYF TGTGCCAGTACCCCAGGGAGGACTAGCGGGACTGGTGCGTATCGGACAGATACGCAGTATTTT
TRBJ2-7 TRBV20-1 - - CSASFFPEHSGTYEQYF TGCAGTGCTAGTTTTTTTCCCGAGCACTCAGGGACCTACGAGCAGTACTTC
TRBJ2-5 TRBV28 few TRBD2 CASSPGTSGGARETQYF TGTGCCAGCAGTCCCGGGACTAGCGGGGGGGCGCGAGAGACCCAGTACTTC
TRBJ1-1 TRBV19 few - CASIGTVTWEAFF TGTGCCAGTATCGGGACGGTCACTTGGGAGGCTTTCTTT
TRBJ2-7 TRBV12-5 few - CASGLDSYEQYF TGTGCTAGTGGTTTGGACAGCTACGAGCAGTACTTC
TRBJ2-3 TRBV19 - TRBD2 CASSTPGLAGVEDTQYF TGTGCCAGTAGTACCCCTGGACTAGCGGGAGTCGAAGATACGCAGTATTTT
TRBJ1-2 TRBV28 - - CASSFSQGHGYTF TGTGCCAGCAGTTTCTCCCAGGGTCATGGCTACACCTTC
TRBJ1-4 TRBV28 few - CASSLGSGARKSNEKLFF TGTGCCAGCAGTTTGGGTTCCGGGGCCCGAAAAAGCAATGAAAAACTGTTTTTT
TRBJ2-2 TRBV5-1 - - CASSSGILRATNTGELFF TGCGCCAGCAGCTCAGGCATTCTCCGGGCCACGAACACCGGGGAGCTGTTTTTT
TRBJ1-2 TRBV24-1 - - CATSDSRRARGYTF TGTGCCACCAGTGATTCCCGCAGGGCCCGAGGCTACACCTTC
TRBJ2-7 TRBV28 - TRBD1 CASSSTGANTYEQYF TGTGCCAGCAGTTCGACAGGGGCGAACACCTACGAGCAGTACTTC
TRBJ2-7 TRBV28 - TRBD1 CASSLMGQKYF TGTGCCAGCAGTTTAATGGGACAGAAGTACTTC
TRBJ2-1 TRBV12-3/TRBV12-4 - - CASSLGGIEQFF TGTGCCAGCAGTTTAGGGGGAATTGAGCAGTTCTTC
TRBJ1-2 TRBV7-9 - - CASSPSGGANGYTF TGTGCCAGCAGTCCCTCTGGGGGGGCTAATGGCTACACCTTC
TRBJ2-5 TRBV13 - - CASSQGGSETQYF TGTGCCAGCAGCCAGGGTGGGTCAGAGACCCAGTACTTC
TRBJ2-1 TRBV6-2/TRBV6-3 - - CASSYQGGGAGNNEQFF TGTGCCAGCAGTTATCAGGGGGGGGGTGCTGGGAACAATGAGCAGTTCTTC
TRBJ1-1 TRBV7-2 few - CASVPSPVNTEAFF TGTGCCAGCGTCCCCTCTCCGGTGAACACTGAAGCTTTCTTT